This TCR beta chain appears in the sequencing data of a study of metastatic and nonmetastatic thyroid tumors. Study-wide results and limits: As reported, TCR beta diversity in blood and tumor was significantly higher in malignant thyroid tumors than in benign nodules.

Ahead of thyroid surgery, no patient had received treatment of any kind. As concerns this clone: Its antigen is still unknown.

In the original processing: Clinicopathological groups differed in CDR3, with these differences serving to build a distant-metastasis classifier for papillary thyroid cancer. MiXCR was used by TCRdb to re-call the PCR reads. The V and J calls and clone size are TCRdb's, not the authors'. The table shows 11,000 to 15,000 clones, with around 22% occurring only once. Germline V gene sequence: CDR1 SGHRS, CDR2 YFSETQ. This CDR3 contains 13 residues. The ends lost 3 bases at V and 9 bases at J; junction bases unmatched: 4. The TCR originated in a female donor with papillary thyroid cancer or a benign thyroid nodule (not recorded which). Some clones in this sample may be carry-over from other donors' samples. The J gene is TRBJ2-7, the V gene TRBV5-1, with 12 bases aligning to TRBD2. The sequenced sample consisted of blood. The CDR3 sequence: CASSSRTSGTQYF. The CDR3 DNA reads TGCGCCAGCAGCTCCCGGACTAGCGGGACGCAGTACTTC.